Listed below are T cell receptor beta chains from one sample, sequenced in a study of neurological immune-mediated disorders. TCRdb analysed the 5' RACE reads with MiXCR anew, one entry per CDR3 protein. The sample includes roughly 50,000 distinct CDR3 sequences, approximately 11% of them seen just once. Sequencing used PBMCs. These receptor sequences come from a male donor with HTLV-1-associated myelopathy (HAM/TSP). The CDR3 runs from the conserved cysteine through the conserved F or W. D genes are given only for firm matches. Size values are once, few and many counts, or a class for expanded clones, and some rows have none.

CASSPIGSRASYEQYF TGCGCCAGCAGCCCAATCGGCTCGCGGGCATCCTACGAGCAGTACTTC TRBJ2-7 TRBV4-3 NA many
CASSPPRGASYNEQFF TGTGCCAGCAGCCCCCCCCGGGGGGCATCCTACAATGAGCAGTTCTTC TRBJ2-1 TRBV7-9 NA many
CSGQRDRTDTQYF TGCAGTGGACAGAGGGATCGCACAGATACGCAGTATTTT TRBJ2-3 TRBV20-1 NA many
CASSQTGMGEKLFF TGTGCCAGCAGCCAGACAGGGATGGGGGAAAAACTGTTTTTT TRBJ1-4 TRBV7-9 TRBD1 many
CASSGRGLKETQYF TGTGCCAGCAGCGGCAGGGGGCTAAAAGAGACCCAGTACTTC TRBJ2-5 TRBV7-9 TRBD1 many
CASSLRGNTEAFF TGTGCCAGCAGCCTGAGGGGGAACACTGAAGCTTTCTTT TRBJ1-1 TRBV11-3 NA NA
CASSQDVGGTQYF TGTGCCAGCAGCCAAGACGTCGGGGGGACCCAGTACTTC TRBJ2-5 TRBV3-1 NA many
CSALRQGGNEAFF TGCAGTGCTCTCCGACAGGGGGGAAATGAAGCTTTCTTT TRBJ1-1 TRBV20-1 TRBD1 many
CAITADPFYNEQFF TGTGCCATCACGGCGGACCCGTTCTACAATGAGCAGTTCTTC TRBJ2-1 TRBV10-3 NA medium-sized
CASSRQGAERTGELFF TGTGCCAGCAGCCGACAGGGGGCAGAAAGGACCGGGGAGCTGTTTTTT TRBJ2-2 TRBV7-8 TRBD1 many
CASSVEGQAISPLHF TGTGCCAGCAGCGTAGAGGGACAGGCGATTTCACCCCTCCACTTT TRBJ1-6 TRBV7-2 TRBD1 many
CASSDLLDRADTEAFF TGTGCCAGCAGCGACCTCTTGGACAGGGCGGATACTGAAGCTTTCTTT TRBJ1-1 TRBV9 TRBD1 NA
CASSQDRDVTGELFF TGCGCCAGCAGCCAAGACAGGGATGTAACCGGGGAGCTGTTTTTT TRBJ2-2 TRBV4-3 NA many
CASSTQQGTEAFF TGTGCCAGCAGCACCCAACAGGGAACTGAAGCTTTCTTT TRBJ1-1 TRBV7-3 NA NA
CASSTGQGAPGTGELFF TGCGCCAGCAGCACTGGACAGGGGGCGCCGGGCACCGGGGAGCTGTTTTTT TRBJ2-2 TRBV5-1 TRBD1 many
CASSHGRDKYEHNEQFF TGTGCAAGCAGCCACGGGAGGGACAAGTACGAACACAATGAGCAGTTCTTC TRBJ2-1 TRBV7-8 TRBD2 NA
CASSYRDIRGGYTF TGTGCCAGCAGTTACCGGGACATCCGGGGTGGCTACACCTTC TRBJ1-2 TRBV6-5 NA many
CASSVTRTTYGYTF TGTGCCAGCAGCGTGACAAGGACGACCTATGGCTACACCTTC TRBJ1-2 TRBV5-4 NA few
CSAPPSSYNSPLHF TGCAGTGCCCCACCCAGCTCCTATAATTCACCCCTCCACTTT TRBJ1-6 TRBV20-1 NA many
CSAFQGGFRGNIQYF TGCAGTGCCTTCCAGGGGGGGTTTCGAGGGAACATTCAGTACTTC TRBJ2-4 TRBV20-1 NA many
CSASPQGYDQPQHF TGCAGTGCTTCACCTCAGGGGTACGATCAGCCCCAGCATTTT TRBJ1-5 TRBV20-1 NA many
CASSLGQGLDTQYF TGTGCCAGCAGTTTGGGGCAGGGGCTCGATACGCAGTATTTT TRBJ2-3 TRBV12-3/TRBV12-4 NA many
CASSFLGGQGAFYGYTF TGTGCCAGCAGTTTCCTGGGGGGACAGGGGGCGTTTTATGGCTACACCTTC TRBJ1-2 TRBV25-1 TRBD1 NA
CASSSGLAGAPPTMKQYF TGTGCCAGCAGCTCTGGACTAGCGGGGGCCCCACCTACGATGAAGCAGTACTTC TRBJ2-7 TRBV5-8 TRBD2 many
CASSYYRASNEKLFF TGTGCCAGCAGTTATTACAGGGCCAGTAATGAAAAACTGTTTTTT TRBJ1-4 TRBV6-6 NA many
CAKFAGYEQFF TGTGCAAAATTCGCGGGGTATGAGCAGTTCTTC TRBJ2-1 TRBV9 NA many
CASSLGPPDEQYF TGTGCCAGCAGCTTAGGGCCCCCGGACGAGCAGTACTTC TRBJ2-7 TRBV7-3 NA many
CAISERQEDTEAFF TGTGCCATCAGTGAGAGGCAGGAAGACACTGAAGCTTTCTTT TRBJ1-1 TRBV10-3 NA many